The rows below give T cell receptor beta chains drawn from one sample of a study of Tregs in tolerant kidney transplant recipients. Produced via immunoSEQ multiplex PCR; TCRdb's table is partial and in-frame only. The sample includes roughly 86,000 clones, 80% to 95% of them seen just once. Sequencing used CD4+ T cells from blood (PBMCs), obtained 12 months after the transplant. The source of these receptors is a human patient who received a combined kidney and bone marrow transplant. Some T cells may be transferred from the graft donor. The CDR3 runs from the conserved cysteine through the conserved F or W. The D gene is left open where the match is weak. The size entry is marked missing in some rows and otherwise reads once, few, many or a size class.

. | 14 | TRBJ1-2 | TRBV7-2 | TRBD1 | TGTGCCAGCAGCGGTCAGGGGGGTGACTATGGCTACACCTTC | CASSGQGGDYGYTF
. | 15 | TRBJ2-1 | TRBV28 | . | TGTGCCAGCCCCCATGGCTGGCGGGGGCGGATTGAGCAGTTCTTC | CASPHGWRGRIEQFF
. | 14 | TRBJ2-1 | TRBV19 | TRBD2 | TGTGCCAGTAGTTCCGGGAGGGCCCTCAATGAGCAGTTCTTC | CASSSGRALNEQFF
. | 13 | TRBJ1-1 | TRBV10-3 | . | TGTGCCATCAGTGAGTCGACACCCACTGAAGCTTTCTTT | CAISESTPTEAFF
. | 12 | TRBJ2-7 | TRBV6-5 | TRBD2 | TGTGCCACACGCGGGGGGGCCTACGAGCAGTACTTC | CATRGGAYEQYF
. | 19 | TRBJ2-4 | TRBV2 | . | TGTGCCAGCAGTGAAAGACCCCGGACAGTTAGATTAGCCAAAAACATTCAGTACTTC | CASSERPRTVRLAKNIQYF
. | 15 | TRBJ1-2 | TRBV7-2 | TRBD1 | TGTGCCAGCAGCTCCTCCGGGACAGGGGGCTGGGGCTACACCTTC | CASSSSGTGGWGYTF
once | 15 | TRBJ2-7 | TRBV5-1 | TRBD2 | TGCGCCAGCAGCTTGTCCACTAGCGGGGATTACGAGCAGTACTTC | CASSLSTSGDYEQYF
. | 14 | TRBJ1-5 | TRBV28 | . | TGTGCCAGCAGTTCCCCGTCCGGGGGACAGCCCCAGCATTTT | CASSSPSGGQPQHF
. | 14 | TRBJ2-7 | TRBV7-9 | TRBD2 | TGTGCCAGCAGCCCGAGCGGGAGAATCCACGAGCAGTACTTC | CASSPSGRIHEQYF
. | 13 | TRBJ1-2 | TRBV11-2 | . | TGTGCCAGCAGACAAGACAGCTACTATGGCTACACCTTC | CASRQDSYYGYTF
. | 15 | TRBJ2-5 | TRBV27 | . | TGTGCCAGCAGTTTAGGGGCAGGGGACAAAGAGACCCAGTACTTC | CASSLGAGDKETQYF
. | 15 | TRBJ1-2 | TRBV4-1 | . | TGCGCCAGCAGCCAAGGAGGTCAAGTCTCGTTTGGCTACACCTTC | CASSQGGQVSFGYTF
once | 14 | TRBJ1-5 | TRBV14 | . | TGTGCCAGCAGCCATCGGGGGAACAATCAGCCCCAGCATTTT | CASSHRGNNQPQHF
. | 12 | TRBJ2-7 | TRBV4-3 | TRBD2 | TGCGCCAGCAGCCAAGGGGGGAGGGACCAGTACTTC | CASSQGGRDQYF
. | 15 | TRBJ2-2 | TRBV14 | . | TGTGCCAGCAGCCAAGGAGCGGGTTACACCGGGGAGCTGTTTTTT | CASSQGAGYTGELFF
once | 11 | TRBJ2-5 | TRBV2 | . | TGTGCCAGCGGGGCACGAGAGACCCAGTACTTC | CASGARETQYF
. | 15 | TRBJ1-1 | TRBV18 | . | TGTGCCAGCTCACTCGGGGGGGGCGCCAACACTGAAGCTTTCTTT | CASSLGGGANTEAFF
. | 17 | TRBJ1-4 | TRBV5-1 | TRBD1 | TGCGCCAGCAGCTCCTTGTTGGGACAGGGCGTGAATGAAAAACTGTTTTTT | CASSSLLGQGVNEKLFF
. | 12 | TRBJ2-5 | TRBV7-9 | . | TGTGCCAGCAACCGGGACTGGGAGACCCAGTACTTC | CASNRDWETQYF
. | 14 | TRBJ1-2 | TRBV12-5 | TRBD1 | TGTGCTAGTGGGCTTACAGGGGGCACCTATGGCTACACCTTC | CASGLTGGTYGYTF
. | 13 | TRBJ2-7 | TRBV25-1 | TRBD1 | TGTGCCAGCAGTCTGACAGGGGTCTACGAGCAGTACTTC | CASSLTGVYEQYF
. | 14 | TRBJ2-5 | TRBV6-5 | . | TGTGCCAGCAGTTACTCAGGAGGGAAAGAGACCCAGTACTTC | CASSYSGGKETQYF
. | 16 | TRBJ2-5 | TRBV4-2 | . | TGTGCCAGCAGCCAAGAAGGTTATAGCGGAGAAGAGACCCAGTACTTC | CASSQEGYSGEETQYF
. | 16 | TRBJ2-5 | TRBV27 | . | TGTGCCAGCAGTTTAGGGCTAGCCCCCTCACAAGAGACCCAGTACTTC | CASSLGLAPSQETQYF
. | 14 | TRBJ2-1 | TRBV6-5 | . | TGTGCCAGCAGACACCCCCCGGAGGTCGACGAGCAGTTCTTC | CASRHPPEVDEQFF
. | 14 | TRBJ2-7 | TRBV19 | . | TGTGCCAGTAGTATCGTTCTAGGAGTCTACGAGCAGTACTTC | CASSIVLGVYEQYF
. | 15 | TRBJ2-5 | TRBV21-1 | . | TGTGCCAGCAGCAAAGCGCTAAACAGGGGAGAGACCCAGTACTTC | CASSKALNRGETQYF
. | 13 | TRBJ1-1 | TRBV5-1 | . | TGCGCCAGCAGCTTGCGGGTGGACACTGAAGCTTTCTTT | CASSLRVDTEAFF
. | 15 | TRBJ2-2 | TRBV5-1 | TRBD1 | TGCGCCAGCAGCCGTGGACAGGGGAACACCGGGGAGCTGTTTTTT | CASSRGQGNTGELFF
. | 14 | TRBJ1-6 | TRBV28 | . | TGTGCCAGCACCCTAGAGGGGACTAATTCCCCCCTCCACTTT | CASTLEGTNSPLHF
. | 11 | TRBJ2-1 | TRBV30 | . | TGTGCCTGGAGTCACGGGGTAGAGCAGTTCTTC | CAWSHGVEQFF
. | 16 | TRBJ2-5 | TRBV19 | TRBD2 | TGTGCCAGTAGTATCCGACCGACTAGCTGGCAAGAGACCCAGTACTTC | CASSIRPTSWQETQYF
. | 14 | TRBJ1-2 | TRBV19 | . | TGTGCCAGTAGTATCCCGGGGAGGGACTATGGCTACACCTTC | CASSIPGRDYGYTF
. | 15 | TRBJ2-5 | TRBV7-9 | TRBD2 | TGTGCCAGCAGCTTTCGAGCGGGGGGACAAGAGACCCAGTACTTC | CASSFRAGGQETQYF
. | 14 | TRBJ1-1 | TRBV6-5 | . | TGTGCCAGCAGTCGCGGTAAGTGGAACACTGAAGCTTTCTTT | CASSRGKWNTEAFF
. | 15 | TRBJ2-1 | TRBV5-1 | . | TGCGCCAGCACCACCTCGGGACACCTCTACAATGAGCAGTTCTTC | CASTTSGHLYNEQFF
. | 18 | TRBJ2-6 | TRBV11-3 | . | TGTGCCAGCAGTTTTCCTCGTTTGGGCATATCTGGGGCCAACGTCCTGACTTTC | CASSFPRLGISGANVLTF
. | 15 | TRBJ2-7 | TRBV2 | TRBD1 | TGTGCCAGCAGCCCTGACAGGGGTCCCTCCTACGAGCAGTACTTC | CASSPDRGPSYEQYF
. | 17 | TRBJ2-3 | TRBV15 | TRBD2 | TGTGCCACCAGATCGGGGGGCTCGGCTAGCGGGAGGGCCGAAAGCTATTTT | CATRSGGSASGRAESYF
. | 16 | TRBJ2-1 | TRBV9 | TRBD2 | TGTGCCAGCAGCGTAGGGGTAGCGGGGAAAAACAATGAGCAGTTCTTC | CASSVGVAGKNNEQFF
. | 11 | TRBJ1-2 | TRBV30 | . | TGTGCCTGGAGGACCCGGGTGGGCTACACCTTC | CAWRTRVGYTF
. | 16 | TRBJ2-7 | TRBV6-6 | TRBD2 | TGTGTCAGCAGTAAAAATCACGGGGGGTTGACCTACGAGCAGTACTTC | CVSSKNHGGLTYEQYF
once | 17 | TRBJ2-3 | TRBV21-1 | . | TGTGCCAGCAGCAAAAATGACAGGGGGAATAACACAGATACGCAGTATTTT | CASSKNDRGNNTDTQYF
. | 15 | TRBJ2-3 | TRBV4-3 | TRBD1 | TGCGCCAGCAGCCAATGGACAGGGTTGGCAGATACGCAGTATTTT | CASSQWTGLADTQYF
. | 14 | TRBJ1-2 | TRBV18 | . | TGTGCCAGCTCACCCGTGCGGGGCGTCTATGGCTACACCTTC | CASSPVRGVYGYTF
. | 14 | TRBJ2-7 | TRBV9 | TRBD2 | TGTGCCAGCAGCGTGACTAGCGGGGCCTACGAGCAGTACTTC | CASSVTSGAYEQYF
. | 14 | TRBJ2-7 | TRBV6-6 | . | TGTGCCAGCAGTTATGAGCAGGGCACCTACGAGCAGTACTTC | CASSYEQGTYEQYF
once | 15 | TRBJ2-7 | TRBV2 | TRBD1 | TGTGCCAGCATACCCCCGGGGACAGGGGAACACGAGCAGTACTTC | CASIPPGTGEHEQYF
. | 15 | TRBJ2-7 | TRBV5-1 | . | TGCGCCAGCAGCTTGGGGACAGAGAGCTCCTACGAGCAGTACTTC | CASSLGTESSYEQYF
. | 15 | TRBJ1-1 | TRBV5-4 | . | TGTGCCAGCAGCTTCCCGGGGATGGGGAACACTGAAGCTTTCTTT | CASSFPGMGNTEAFF
. | 18 | TRBJ1-6 | TRBV28 | . | TGTGCCAGCAGTTTGGGCCGACAGTTCCAAGGGGGTAATTCACCCCTCCACTTT | CASSLGRQFQGGNSPLHF
. | 14 | TRBJ2-7 | TRBV29-1 | TRBD1 | TGCAGCGTTTCCACAGGGGGATACTCCTACGAGCAGTACTTC | CSVSTGGYSYEQYF